A single sample is the source of the 6 T cell receptor beta chains below, sequenced in a study of cytomegalovirus exposure and HLA in healthy donors. 60 Vbeta and 13 Jbeta primers were used in PCR. Method: immunoSEQ multiplex PCR; TCRdb's copy keeps in-frame clones and lacks some. The table shows approximately 190,000 clones, with around 85% occurring only once. Sequenced input: PBMCs. The receptor set was obtained from a man in his fifties in good health and CMV-seronegative.

This clone turned up a few times. One end of the junction is discordant with germline, which a read error may explain. The chain is built from TRBV5-1 and TRBJ1-6; D perhaps matches TRBD1 (6 bases). This CDR3 region has 14 residues. The germline V gene has CDR1 SGHRS and CDR2 YFSETQ. The CDR3 region has the DNA TGCGCCAGCAGTTTGGGACATAGTAATTCACCCCTCCACTTT. It is translated as CASSLGHSNSPLHF.

The CDR3 bases are TGTGCCAGCACTCCGGGGGGATACGAGCAGTACTTC. Translating gives CASTPGGYEQYF. The gene calls are TRBV11-1 and TRBJ2-7, with 7 bases that match TRBD2. Germline lookup yields CDR1 SGHAT and CDR2 FQDESV (reference sequence). The CDR3 has 12 amino acids. After removal of 7 bases from V and 4 bases from J, the junction contained 4 bases not matched to a gene.

The genes are TRBV7-2 and TRBJ1-2; D gene uncertain. Germline V gene lookup returns CDR1 SGHTA and CDR2 FQGNSA. V shed 2 bases and J shed 4 bases, with 11 bases lying between them. CDR3 length: 14 residues. CDR3 in amino acids: CASSLLGGSYGYTF. The DNA for the CDR3 is TGTGCCAGCAGCTTACTGGGCGGGTCCTATGGCTACACCTTC.

The CDR3 is CASSTRQGGDEQFF. Written as DNA, the CDR3 is TGTGCCAGTAGTACCCGACAGGGGGGGGATGAGCAGTTCTTC. The genes are TRBV19 and TRBJ2-1; 9 bases line up with TRBD1. After removal of 4 bases from V and 8 bases from J, the junction contained 6 bases not matched to a gene. In germline, CDR1 is LNHDA, CDR2 SQIVND (reference sequence). This CDR3 region has 14 residues.

The chain uses TRBV4-1 and TRBJ1-2; TRBD1 aligns across 7 bases. The CDR3 extends over 16 amino acids. Per the germline V gene, CDR1 is MGHRA and CDR2 is YSYEKL. V gave up 1 base and J gave up 4 bases; unmatched junction bases: 9. The CDR3 DNA sequence: TGCGCCAGCAGCCAAGTGAGACAGGGAATAGGCTATGGCTACACCTTC. Its translation is CASSQVRQGIGYGYTF.

The count of this clone is one. The chain links TRBV14 to TRBJ1-2; TRBD1 matches at 9 bases. Germline values: CDR1 SGHDN, CDR2 FVKESK. The CDR3 loop spans 15 amino acids. After removal of 4 bases from V and 5 bases from J, the junction contained 8 bases not matched to a gene. CDR3 bases: TGTGCCAGCAGCCCGAATCCGGGACAGGGTTATGGCTACACCTTC. This sequence encodes CASSPNPGQGYGYTF.